What follows describes a single TCR beta chain. Antigen specificity is unknown. Exclusion of a patient resulted from uncontrolled infection, other autoimmune disease, pregnancy or lactation. The sample is drawn from a study of T cells in Graves' hyperthyroidism and ophthalmopathy. Broader study findings: Also found in blood were most expanded thyroid clonotypes above 0.001.

TCR beta CDR3 region amplification was performed from RNA transcripts. RT-PCR in the first round (using the HTBI primer set) targeted the TCR CDR3. TCRdb re-analysed the multiplex PCR reads in MiXCR, keeping a single row per CDR3 protein. The sample has around 340,000 distinct CDR3 sequences, 18% seen once. The length of the CDR3 is 14 residues. Trimming removed 5 bases at V and 7 bases at J, with 15 bases between. Germline V lookup: CDR1 LNHDA, CDR2 SQIVND (reference sequence). V gene TRBV19 combines with J gene TRBJ2-1; either TRBD1 or TRBD2 may fit D (5 bases each). The sequencing sample was made of blood. This clonotype was obtained from a woman in her forties or fifties with Graves' hyperthyroidism. CDR3 nucleotide sequence: TGTGCCAGTAGTTTTCCGGGGCCGAAGAATGAGCAGTTCTTC. Translated: CASSFPGPKNEQFF.